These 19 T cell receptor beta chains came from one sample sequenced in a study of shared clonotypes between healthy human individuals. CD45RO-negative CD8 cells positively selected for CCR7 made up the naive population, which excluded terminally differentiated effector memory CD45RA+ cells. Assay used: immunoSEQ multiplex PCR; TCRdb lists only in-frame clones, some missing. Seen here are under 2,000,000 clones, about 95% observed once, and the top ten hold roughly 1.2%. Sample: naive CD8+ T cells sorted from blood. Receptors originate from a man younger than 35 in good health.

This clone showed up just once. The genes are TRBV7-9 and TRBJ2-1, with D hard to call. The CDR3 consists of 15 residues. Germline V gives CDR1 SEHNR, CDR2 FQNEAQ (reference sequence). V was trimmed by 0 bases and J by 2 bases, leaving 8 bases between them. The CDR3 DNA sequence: TGTGCCAGCAGCTTAGCGCGGAAACCCTACAATGAGCAGTTCTTC. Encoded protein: CASSLARKPYNEQFF. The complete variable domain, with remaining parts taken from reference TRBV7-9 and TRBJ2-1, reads DTGVSQNPRHKITKRGQNVTFRCDPISEHNRLYWYRQTLGQGPEFLTYFQNEAQLEKSRLLSDRFSAERPKGSFSTLEIQRTEQGDSAMYLCASSLARKPYNEQFFGPGTRLTVL.

CDR3 loop: CASSIVAGQGTDTQYF. The DNA of the CDR3 is TGTGCCAGTAGTATAGTAGCGGGACAGGGGACAGATACGCAGTATTTT. The chain links TRBV19 to TRBJ2-3; the match to TRBD1 covers 10 bases. The CDR3 is 16 amino acids. Germline values: CDR1 LNHDA, CDR2 SQIVND (reference sequence). V shed 1 base, J shed 3 bases, and the junction held 4 bases outside the gene matches. Supplemented by reference TRBV19 and TRBJ2-3, the full variable domain reads DGGITQSPKYLFRKEGQNVTLSCEQNLNHDAMYWYRQDPGQGLRLIYYSQIVNDFQKGDIAEGYSVSREKKESFPLTVTSAQKNPTAFYLCASSIVAGQGTDTQYFGPGTRLTVL.

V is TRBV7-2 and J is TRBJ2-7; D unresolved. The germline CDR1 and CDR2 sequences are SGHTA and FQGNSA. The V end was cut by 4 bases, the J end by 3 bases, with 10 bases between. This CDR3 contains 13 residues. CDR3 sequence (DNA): TGTGCCAGCAGCTCGTCACCGTTCTACGAGCAGTACTTC. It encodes CASSSSPFYEQYF. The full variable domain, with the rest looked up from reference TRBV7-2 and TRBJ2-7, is GAGVSQSPSNKVTEKGKDVELRCDPISGHTALYWYRQSLGQGLEFLIYFQGNSAPDKSGLPSDRFSAERTGGSVSTLTIQRTQQEDSAVYLCASSSSPFYEQYFGPGTRLTVT.

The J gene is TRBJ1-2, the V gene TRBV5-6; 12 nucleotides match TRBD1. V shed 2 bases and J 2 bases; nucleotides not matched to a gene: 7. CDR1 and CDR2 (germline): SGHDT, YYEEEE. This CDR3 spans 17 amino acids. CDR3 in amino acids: CASSFPLGQGANYGYTF. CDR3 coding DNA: TGTGCCAGCAGCTTTCCACTGGGACAGGGGGCGAACTATGGCTACACCTTC.

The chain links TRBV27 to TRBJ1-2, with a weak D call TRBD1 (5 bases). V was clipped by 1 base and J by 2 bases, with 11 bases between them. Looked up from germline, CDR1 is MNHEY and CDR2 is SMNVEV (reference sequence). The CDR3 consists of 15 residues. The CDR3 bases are TGTGCCAGCAGTTTATTTTGGGGGTCCAACTATGGCTACACCTTC. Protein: CASSLFWGSNYGYTF.

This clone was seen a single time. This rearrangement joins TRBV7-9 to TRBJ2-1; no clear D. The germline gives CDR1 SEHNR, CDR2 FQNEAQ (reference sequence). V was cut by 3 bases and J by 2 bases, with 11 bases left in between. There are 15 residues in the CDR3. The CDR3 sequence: CASSLTVDTYNEQFF. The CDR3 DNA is TGTGCCAGCAGCTTGACGGTAGATACCTACAATGAGCAGTTCTTC.

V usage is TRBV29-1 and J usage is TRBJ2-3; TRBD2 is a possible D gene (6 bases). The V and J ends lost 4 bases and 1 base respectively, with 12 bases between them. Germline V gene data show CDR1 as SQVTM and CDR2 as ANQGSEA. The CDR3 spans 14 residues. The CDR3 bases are TGCAGCGTTGGACTAGTCACCGGCACAGATACGCAGTATTTT. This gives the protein CSVGLVTGTDTQYF.

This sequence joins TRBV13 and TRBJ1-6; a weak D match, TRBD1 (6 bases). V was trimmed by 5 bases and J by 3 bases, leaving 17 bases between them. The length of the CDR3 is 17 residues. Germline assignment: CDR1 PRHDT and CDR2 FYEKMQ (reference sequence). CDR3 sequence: CASSREGELGYNSPLHF. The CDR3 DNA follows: TGTGCCAGCAGCCGTGAGGGGGAATTGGGCTATAATTCACCCCTCCACTTT.

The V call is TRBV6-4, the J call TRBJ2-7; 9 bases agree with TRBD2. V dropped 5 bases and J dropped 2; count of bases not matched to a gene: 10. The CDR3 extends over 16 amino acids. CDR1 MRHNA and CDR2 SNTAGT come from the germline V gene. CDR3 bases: TGTGCCAGCAGTCCCACGACCCGCGGGAGGGCCTACGAGCAGTACTTC. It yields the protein CASSPTTRGRAYEQYF.

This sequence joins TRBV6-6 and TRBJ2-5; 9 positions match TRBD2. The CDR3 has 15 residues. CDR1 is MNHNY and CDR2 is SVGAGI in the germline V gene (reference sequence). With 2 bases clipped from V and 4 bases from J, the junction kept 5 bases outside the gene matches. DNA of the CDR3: TGTGCCAGCAGTTACCAAGCGGGGGGCCCAGAGACCCAGTACTTC. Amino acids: CASSYQAGGPETQYF.

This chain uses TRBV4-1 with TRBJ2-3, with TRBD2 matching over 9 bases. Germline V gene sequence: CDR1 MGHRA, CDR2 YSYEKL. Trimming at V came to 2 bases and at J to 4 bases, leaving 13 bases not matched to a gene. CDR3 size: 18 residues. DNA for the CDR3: TGCGCCAGCAGCCAATCCTTAGCGGGGGCCTGGGGAGCAGATACGCAGTATTTT. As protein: CASSQSLAGAWGADTQYF.

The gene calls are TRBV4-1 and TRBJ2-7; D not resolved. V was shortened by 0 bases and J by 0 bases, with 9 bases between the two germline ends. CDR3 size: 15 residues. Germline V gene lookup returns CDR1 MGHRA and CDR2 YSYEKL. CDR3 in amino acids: CASSQESAASYEQYF. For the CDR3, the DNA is TGCGCCAGCAGCCAAGAATCGGCAGCCTCCTACGAGCAGTACTTC.

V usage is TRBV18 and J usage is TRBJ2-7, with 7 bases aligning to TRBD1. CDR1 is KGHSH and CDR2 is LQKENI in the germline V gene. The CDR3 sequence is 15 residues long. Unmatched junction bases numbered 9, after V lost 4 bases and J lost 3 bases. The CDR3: CASSLIPGTVYEQYF. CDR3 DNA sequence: TGTGCCAGCTCACTAATCCCCGGGACAGTCTACGAGCAGTACTTC.

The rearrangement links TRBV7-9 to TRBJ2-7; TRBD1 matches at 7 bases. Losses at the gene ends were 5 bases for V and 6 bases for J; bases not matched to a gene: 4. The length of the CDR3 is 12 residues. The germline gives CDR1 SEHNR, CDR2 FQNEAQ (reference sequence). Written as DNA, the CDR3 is TGTGCCAGCAGCCCGGGGACAGTCGAGCAGTACTTC. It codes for CASSPGTVEQYF.

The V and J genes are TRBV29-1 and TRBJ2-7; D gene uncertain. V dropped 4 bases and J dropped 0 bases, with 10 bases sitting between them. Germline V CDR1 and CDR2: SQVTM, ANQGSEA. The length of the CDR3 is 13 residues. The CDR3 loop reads CSVGIQSSYEQYF. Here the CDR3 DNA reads TGCAGCGTTGGGATACAGAGCTCCTACGAGCAGTACTTC.

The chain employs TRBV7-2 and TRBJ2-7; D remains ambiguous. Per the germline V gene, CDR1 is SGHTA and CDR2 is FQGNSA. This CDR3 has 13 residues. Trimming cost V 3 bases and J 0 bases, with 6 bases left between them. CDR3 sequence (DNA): TGTGCCAGCAGCTTCGAGCCCTCCTACGAGCAGTACTTC. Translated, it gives CASSFEPSYEQYF.

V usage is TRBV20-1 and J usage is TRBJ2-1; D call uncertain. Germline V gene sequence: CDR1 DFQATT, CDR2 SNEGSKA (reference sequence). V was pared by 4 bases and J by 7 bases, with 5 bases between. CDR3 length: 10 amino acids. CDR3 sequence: CSATPNEQFF. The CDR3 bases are TGCAGTGCTACCCCTAATGAGCAGTTCTTC.

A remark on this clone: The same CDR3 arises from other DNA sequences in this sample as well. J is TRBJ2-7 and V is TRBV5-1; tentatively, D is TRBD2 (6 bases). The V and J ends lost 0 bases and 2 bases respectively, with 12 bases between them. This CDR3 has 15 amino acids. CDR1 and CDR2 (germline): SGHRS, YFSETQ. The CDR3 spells CASSLDGGGAYEQYF. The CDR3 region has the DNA TGCGCCAGCAGCTTGGATGGCGGAGGGGCCTACGAGCAGTACTTC.

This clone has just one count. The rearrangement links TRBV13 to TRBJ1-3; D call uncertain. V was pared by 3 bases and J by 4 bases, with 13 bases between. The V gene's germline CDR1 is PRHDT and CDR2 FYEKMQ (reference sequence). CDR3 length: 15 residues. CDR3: CASSLGGEAGNTIYF. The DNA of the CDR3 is TGTGCCAGCAGCTTGGGTGGTGAGGCCGGAAACACCATATATTTT.